This entry lists 26 T cell receptor beta chains sequenced from one sample in a study of blood T cells in healthy people across ages (dated by TCRdb to about 2015). Library preparation employed 5' RACE. Sequencing relied on an Illumina HiSeq 2500. A second PCR of roughly 7 to 11 cycles was performed with a sample-barcoded 5' primer and a J-beta primer mix. The public sequencing data were trimmed at Q25 with fastp and processed into clonotypes with MiXCR by TCRdb, which kept only in-frame beta chains. A single entry per CDR3 protein holds the most common genes and DNA from its merged rows. This sample gives around 690,000 distinct CDR3 sequences in total; around three fifths of them show up just once. The top ten clonotypes cover 35% to 40% of the sample. Source material: blood. Receptors were obtained from a man aged 55 to 70 in good health.

This chain links TRBV3-1 with TRBJ2-1; 9 bases line up with TRBD1. Germline-derived CDR1 and CDR2 are LGHDT and YNNKEL (reference sequence). The CDR3 runs to 16 residues. The trim removed 2 bases at V and 5 bases at J, leaving 7 bases unmatched. CDR3 in amino acids: CASSQPRQGGHNEQFF. DNA for the CDR3: TGTGCCAGCAGCCAACCCCGACAGGGGGGACACAATGAGCAGTTCTTC.

The gene calls are TRBV6-1 and TRBJ2-5; TRBD2 matches at 11 bases. The CDR3 is made up of 19 amino acids. Germline CDR1 and CDR2: MNHNS and SASEGT. Unmatched junction bases numbered 18, after V lost 8 bases and J lost 1 base. CDR3 amino acids: CASGGVAGGPVSFQETQYF. CDR3 nucleotides: TGTGCCAGCGGTGGAGTAGCGGGGGGGCCGGTATCGTTCCAAGAGACCCAGTACTTC.

This clonotype was detected a few times. The CDR3 sequence: CASSLEFGTQYF. CDR3 nucleotides: TGTGCCAGCAGCTTAGAGTTCGGGACCCAGTACTTC. J is TRBJ2-5 and V is TRBV7-2; D ambiguous. The CDR3 runs 12 residues. V lost 1 base and J 7 bases, leaving 7 bases between the germline ends. Germline V gene sequence: CDR1 SGHTA, CDR2 FQGNSA.

The chain carries TRBV4-1 and TRBJ2-3; no firm D call. CDR1 and CDR2 from the germline V gene are MGHRA and YSYEKL. The CDR3 length is 15 residues. V was pared by 4 bases and J by 0 bases, with 11 bases between. CDR3 DNA: TGCGCCAGCAGCCCCGTGGGAAGTAGCACAGATACGCAGTATTTT. Encoded protein: CASSPVGSSTDTQYF.

This sequence joins TRBV3-1 and TRBJ2-2; 9 nucleotides line up with TRBD1. Germline lookup yields CDR1 LGHDT and CDR2 YNNKEL (reference sequence). The V and J ends lost 1 base and 6 bases, in that order; junction bases with no gene match: 3. CDR3 length equals 15 residues. For the CDR3, the DNA is TGTGCCAGCAGCCAAGGGACAGGGGTATCCGGGGAGCTGTTTTTT. Its translation: CASSQGTGVSGELFF.

The J gene is TRBJ1-2, the V gene TRBV20-1; D not resolved. CDR3 size: 11 residues. From germline, CDR1 is DFQATT and CDR2 SNEGSKA (reference sequence). The V and J ends lost 3 bases and 8 bases respectively, with 10 bases between them. This CDR3 is CSASRLPGYTF. The CDR3 DNA sequence: TGCAGTGCTAGTCGGCTTCCGGGCTACACCTTC.

The rearrangement uses TRBV28 and TRBJ1-2, with 12 bases that match TRBD1. Germline assignment: CDR1 MDHEN and CDR2 SYDVKM. With V trimmed by 5 bases and J by 5 bases, 12 bases remained unmatched. The CDR3 has 17 amino acids. DNA of the CDR3: TGTGCCAGCAGTACGGGGACAGGGGGCTATAGATCGTATGGCTACACCTTC. Protein product: CASSTGTGGYRSYGYTF.

This clonotype was picked up a small number of times. The chain uses TRBV2 and TRBJ2-1; 9 bases match TRBD2. The germline gives CDR1 SNHLY, CDR2 FYNNEI. The CDR3 sequence is 15 residues long. The V gene end was trimmed by 5 bases and the J gene end by 6 bases; junction bases not matched to a gene: 8. The CDR3 nucleotides are TGTGCCAGCAGTCCGACTAGCGGTGAGACCAATGAGCAGTTCTTC. Residues: CASSPTSGETNEQFF.

V is TRBV20-1 and J is TRBJ2-1, with TRBD2 matching 7 bases. CDR1 and CDR2 (germline): DFQATT, SNEGSKA (reference sequence). V trimming: 4 bases; J trimming: 2 bases; junction bases outside the gene matches: 5. The CDR3 spans 14 residues. Written as DNA, the CDR3 is TGCAGTGCTATCCAGCGGGGAGCCTACAATGAGCAGTTCTTC. Its protein is CSAIQRGAYNEQFF.

Points on this clonotype: Germline and junction disagree at one end, which may indicate a read error. Written as DNA, the CDR3 is TGTGCCAGCGGCTTAGATCTAGCGGGGAGTTACAATGAGCAGTTCTTC. It codes for CASGLDLAGSYNEQFF. The chain combines TRBV7-2 with TRBJ2-1; 9 bases match TRBD2. The CDR3 length is 16 residues. Germline-derived CDR1 and CDR2 are SGHTA and FQGNSA.

The chain links TRBV2 to TRBJ1-2, with 7 positions matching TRBD1. V shed 3 bases, J shed 4 bases, and the junction held 5 bases outside the gene matches. Per the germline V gene, CDR1 is SNHLY and CDR2 is FYNNEI. There are 14 residues in the CDR3. In nucleotides, the CDR3 is TGTGCCAGCAGTGATTTACAGGGGCCCTATGGCTACACCTTC. It encodes CASSDLQGPYGYTF.

A single count supports this clonotype. This sequence joins TRBV5-5 and TRBJ1-2, with TRBD1 matching over 11 bases. CDR1 and CDR2 from the germline V gene are SGHKS and YYEKEE (reference sequence). The trim removed 3 bases at V and 7 bases at J, leaving 8 bases unmatched. CDR3 length: 15 residues. CDR3 region: CASSSGQGADCGYTF. For the CDR3, the DNA is TGTGCCAGCAGCTCCGGACAGGGGGCGGATTGTGGCTACACCTTC.

This clonotype was observed a handful of times. The chain is built from TRBV10-3 and TRBJ2-7, with D possibly called TRBD1 or TRBD2 (6 bases each). Trimming cost V 10 bases and J 4 bases, with 20 bases left between them. CDR3 length: 14 amino acids. Per germline, CDR1 ENHRY and CDR2 SYGVKD. The DNA for the CDR3 is TGTGCCACATCAGGTGGGCAGGGGAGGTACGAGCAGTACTTC. Its protein is CATSGGQGRYEQYF.

V usage is TRBV6-5 and J usage is TRBJ2-2; TRBD2 aligns across 11 bases. CDR1 is MNHEY, CDR2 SVGAGI, per germline. The CDR3 runs 20 residues. Unmatched junction bases numbered 20, after V lost 4 bases and J lost 7 bases. CDR3 coding DNA: TGTGCCAGCAGTTCGGCATCAATTCTCCGCCTAGCGGGGGGCGTCGGGGAGCTGTTTTTT. Residues: CASSSASILRLAGGVGELFF.

The count of this clonotype is one. The chain carries TRBV14 and TRBJ2-1; no definite D call. Germline V gene sequence: CDR1 SGHDN, CDR2 FVKESK. With 2 bases removed from V and 1 base from J, the gap between germline ends came to 15 bases. The CDR3 is 17 amino acids. The chain's CDR3 is CASSQPFAALSYNEQFF. CDR3 bases: TGTGCCAGCAGCCAACCTTTCGCGGCCCTGTCCTACAATGAGCAGTTCTTC.

V is TRBV25-1 and J is TRBJ2-7; a possible D gene is TRBD1 (6 bases). V lost 1 base and J 4 bases, leaving 14 bases between the germline ends. Germline CDR1 reads MGHDK; CDR2 reads SYGVNS. The CDR3 is 15 residues long. The CDR3 nucleotides read TGTGCCAGCAGTGAATTAGGGGGTCGAGGTTACGAGCAGTACTTC. This sequence encodes CASSELGGRGYEQYF.

The chain uses TRBV5-6 and TRBJ2-6; TRBD1 matches at 9 bases. Germline loops: CDR1 SGHDT, CDR2 YYEEEE. The CDR3 extends over 17 amino acids. With V trimmed by 0 bases and J by 3 bases, 4 bases remained unmatched. Here the CDR3 DNA reads TGTGCCAGCAGCTTGGGGGACAGGGCTTATGGGGCCAACGTCCTGACTTTC. Its translation is CASSLGDRAYGANVLTF. Full variable domain (remainder filled in from reference TRBV5-6 and TRBJ2-6): DAGVTQSPTHLIKTRGQQVTLRCSPKSGHDTVSWYQQALGQGPQFIFQYYEEEERQRGNFPDRFSGHQFPNYSSELNVNALLLGDSALYLCASSLGDRAYGANVLTFGAGSRLTVL.

The rearrangement joins TRBV7-9 to TRBJ2-3; 7 bases align to TRBD2. The germline gives CDR1 SEHNR, CDR2 FQNEAQ (reference sequence). This CDR3 region has 16 residues. Trimming took 1 base from V and 2 from J; bases not matched to a gene: 6. CDR3 residues: CASSLGLAAITDTQYF. In DNA form, the CDR3 reads TGTGCCAGCAGCTTAGGGCTAGCGGCGATCACAGATACGCAGTATTTT.

This clonotype was picked up a small number of times. The V call is TRBV9, the J call TRBJ2-4; D gene uncertain. V was cut by 2 bases and J by 0 bases, with 9 bases left in between. The germline V gene encodes CDR1 SGDLS and CDR2 YYNGEE. The CDR3 length is 15 residues. The CDR3 protein is CASSVSGLAKNIQYF. Written as DNA, the CDR3 is TGTGCCAGCAGCGTCTCGGGCCTAGCCAAAAACATTCAGTACTTC.

CDR3 region: CASTRSGWYGYTF. In nucleotides, the CDR3 is TGTGCCAGCACCCGTTCGGGTTGGTATGGCTACACCTTC. V and J are TRBV14 and TRBJ1-2; D gene ambiguous. The CDR3 is made up of 13 amino acids. The germline V gene encodes CDR1 SGHDN and CDR2 FVKESK. Trimming removed 7 bases from V and 5 bases from J, with 14 bases in between. The full variable domain, rest sourced from reference TRBV14 and TRBJ1-2, is EAGVTQFPSHSVIEKGQTVTLRCDPISGHDNLYWYRRVMGKEIKFLLHFVKESKQDESGMPNNRFLAERTGGTYSTLKVQPAELEDSGVYFCASTRSGWYGYTFGSGTRLTVV.

The rearrangement links TRBV20-1 to TRBJ1-4; D is perhaps TRBD1 (6 bases). Looked up from germline, CDR1 is DFQATT and CDR2 is SNEGSKA (reference sequence). Trimming cost V 6 bases and J 8 bases, with 13 bases left between them. The CDR3 sequence is 12 residues long. CDR3 nucleotides: TGCAGTGCCGAGGGGGTGGGGGAAAAACTGTTTTTT. Translating it yields CSAEGVGEKLFF.

The chain joins TRBV6-6 to TRBJ1-2; TRBD1 is a possible D gene (6 bases). V shed 2 bases and J shed 9 bases, with 22 bases lying between them. Per germline, CDR1 MNHNY and CDR2 SVGAGI (reference sequence). This CDR3 has 16 amino acids. CDR3 bases: TGTGCCAGCAGTTACCAGCACTCCAGGGGCCCCCATAGCTACACCTTC. This gives the protein CASSYQHSRGPHSYTF.

The chain employs TRBV29-1 and TRBJ2-3; D may correspond to TRBD1 or TRBD2 (5 bases each). V lost 3 bases, J lost 3 bases, and 22 bases lay in between. The V gene's germline CDR1 is SQVTM and CDR2 ANQGSEA. CDR3 length: 17 residues. For the CDR3, the DNA is TGCAGCGTTGACGGGACGCGTGACAAAGGACGGACAGATACGCAGTATTTT. Translation: CSVDGTRDKGRTDTQYF.

V usage is TRBV10-3 and J usage is TRBJ2-7, with D hard to call. Between the trimmed V and J ends, which lost 3 bases and 0 bases, there was a span of 9 bases. This CDR3 is built from 14 residues. The germline V gene has CDR1 ENHRY and CDR2 SYGVKD. The DNA of the CDR3 is TGTGCCATCAGTGATCCCGGGCTCTCCTACGAGCAGTACTTC. Amino acids: CAISDPGLSYEQYF.

This chain connects TRBV15 to TRBJ2-1; 13 positions agree with TRBD2. Trimming cost V 6 bases and J 3 bases; bases outside gene matches: 5. The germline V gene encodes CDR1 LNHNV and CDR2 YYDKDF (reference sequence). CDR3 length equals 16 residues. For the CDR3, the DNA is TGTGCCACCAGTAAGACTAGCGGGGGGTTCTACAATGAGCAGTTCTTC. Translating gives CATSKTSGGFYNEQFF. Full variable domain (remainder filled in from reference TRBV15 and TRBJ2-1): DAMVIQNPRYQVTQFGKPVTLSCSQTLNHNVMYWYQQKSSQAPKLLFHYYDKDFNNEADTPDNFQSRRPNTSFCFLDIRSPGLGDTAMYLCATSKTSGGFYNEQFFGPGTRLTVL.

The V and J genes are TRBV20-1 and TRBJ1-1, with 8 bases matching TRBD1. The CDR3 has 14 amino acids. V lost 4 bases, J lost 10 bases, and 14 bases stayed unmatched. Per the germline V gene, CDR1 is DFQATT and CDR2 is SNEGSKA (reference sequence). The CDR3 bases are TGCAGTGCTAACCGCATGGACAGGGACCTTGGAGCTTTCTTT. Translation gives CSANRMDRDLGAFF.